This T cell receptor beta chain appears in the sequencing data of a study of vaccination and CD4 T cells after COVID-19. Study as a whole: Overlapping spike pools from SARS-CoV-2 and HCoV-NL63, HCoV-OC43 and HCoV-229E served as culture stimuli.

The germline CDR1 and CDR2 sequences are DFQATT and SNEGSKA (reference sequence). There are 13 residues in the CDR3. V was pared by 6 bases and J by 8 bases, with 6 bases of the junction left unmatched. Study outcomes and limitations: Recorded median SARS-CoV-2-reactive clonotype numbers increased from about 20 to 38 without reaching significance.

Specified treatment: roughly 10-day PBMC culture with coronavirus spike peptide pools or control peptides (ViraFEST assay). Scientists ran DNA taken from cultured CD4+ T cells through the Oncomine TCR Beta short-read assay for sequencing. TCRdb ran MiXCR on the PCR reads and lists one entry per CDR3 protein. The sample yields about 16,000 distinct CDR3 sequences, about 40% seen once. This clonotype has only a few counts. The target antigen is unknown. The TCR was taken from a human donor who received a COVID-19 vaccine. The rearrangement links TRBV20-1 to TRBJ2-3, with 12 nucleotides matching TRBD2. The starting material was CD4+ T cells from blood, cultured in vitro, obtained before SARS-CoV-2 vaccination. This chain's CDR3 is CSAILAGGGTQYF. DNA of the CDR3: TGCAGTGCCATACTAGCGGGGGGTGGTACGCAGTATTTT.